This entry lists 19 T cell receptor beta chains sequenced from one sample in a study of shared T cell receptors in the human thymus. The method was immunoSEQ multiplex PCR; TCRdb's version includes in-frame clones alone and lacks a portion of them. The table lists about 660,000 clones, roughly 90% of them singletons. These same records also appear under a second study, on human thymus T cells.

The sample consisted of thymocytes. Receptors originate from a boy under two years old with a congenital heart defect.

This chain uses TRBV2 with TRBJ2-1; TRBD2 is a possible D gene (5 bases). The CDR3 runs 11 residues. Per germline, CDR1 SNHLY and CDR2 FYNNEI. Trimming stripped 7 bases from V and 14 bases from J, with 15 bases between. The DNA of the CDR3 is TGTGCCAGCACCGGACCAGTCGGGGAGTTCTTC. As protein: CASTGPVGEFF.

The V call is TRBV29-1, the J call TRBJ2-1; 11 positions match TRBD2. This CDR3 is 17 amino acids long. Per germline, CDR1 SQVTM and CDR2 ANQGSEA. The ends lost 4 bases at V and 8 bases at J; junction bases unmatched: 16. The CDR3 DNA sequence: TGCAGCGTTGCTCTTATCAGGGGTACTAGCGGGAGTGATGAGCAGTTCTTC. This gives the protein CSVALIRGTSGSDEQFF.

The chain has TRBV25-1 and TRBJ2-1; 9 nucleotides agree with TRBD2. CDR3 length equals 15 residues. Germline CDR1 is MGHDK and CDR2 is SYGVNS. With V trimmed by 8 bases and J by 7 bases, 12 bases remained unmatched. CDR3 in amino acids: CASLGVAGEENEQFF. CDR3 sequence (DNA): TGTGCCAGCTTGGGGGTAGCGGGAGAGGAGAATGAGCAGTTCTTC.

The chain uses TRBV2 and TRBJ2-7; 7 positions match TRBD1. The V gene's germline CDR1 is SNHLY and CDR2 FYNNEI. The CDR3 contains 12 residues. V was clipped by 9 bases and J by 1 base; unmatched bases: 3. The CDR3: CARGGDSYEQYF. CDR3 bases: TGTGCCAGAGGGGGCGATTCCTACGAGCAGTACTTC.

The rearrangement links TRBV5-1 to TRBJ1-2, with TRBD1 matching over 7 bases. The V gene end was trimmed by 4 bases and the J gene end by 5 bases; junction bases not matched to a gene: 8. The CDR3 is 14 residues long. CDR1 is SGHRS, CDR2 YFSETQ, per germline. CDR3 amino acids: CASSARDSFYGYTF. CDR3 in DNA: TGCGCCAGCAGCGCGAGGGACAGCTTTTATGGCTACACCTTC.

The V call is TRBV28, the J call TRBJ2-3; a weak D match, TRBD1 (5 bases). The germline gives CDR1 MDHEN, CDR2 SYDVKM. The CDR3 extends over 15 amino acids. V dropped 6 bases and J dropped 2 bases, with 15 bases sitting between them. CDR3 amino acids: CASRPHRILTDTQYF. CDR3 coding DNA: TGTGCCAGCAGACCCCACAGGATACTCACAGATACGCAGTATTTT.

The chain uses TRBV9 and TRBJ2-7; TRBD2 matches 9 bases. Germline trimming cut 10 bases from V and 1 base from J; bases unmatched to any gene: 6. The germline V gene encodes CDR1 SGDLS and CDR2 YYNGEE. The CDR3 is made up of 13 amino acids. CDR3 amino acids: CAPWREGSYEQYF. The CDR3 region has the DNA TGTGCCCCCTGGCGGGAGGGGTCCTACGAGCAGTACTTC.

The chain carries TRBV11-1 and TRBJ1-1; 8 bases are shared with TRBD1. V lost 7 bases to trimming and J lost 0 bases; unmatched junction nucleotides: 13. In germline, CDR1 is SGHAT, CDR2 FQDESV (reference sequence). The CDR3 covers 17 residues. This chain's CDR3 is CASTHRTTGEVNTEAFF. CDR3 in DNA: TGTGCCAGCACCCATAGAACGACAGGGGAAGTGAACACTGAAGCTTTCTTT.

The V gene is TRBV27, the J gene TRBJ2-3, with 10 positions matching TRBD1. The CDR3 length is 15 residues. Unmatched junction bases numbered 3, after V lost 5 bases and J lost 1 base. Germline lookup yields CDR1 MNHEY and CDR2 SMNVEV (reference sequence). For the CDR3, the DNA is TGTGCCAGCAGTACGACAGGGGGCGGCACAGATACGCAGTATTTT. Its protein product is CASSTTGGGTDTQYF.

The V gene is TRBV23-1, the J gene TRBJ2-7; 8 bases agree with TRBD1. TRBV23-1 is marked as an open reading frame, function uncertain. The CDR3 runs to 16 residues. V was clipped by 0 bases and J by 3 bases; unmatched bases: 7. CDR3 sequence: CASSQSYPTGGYEQYF. CDR3 nucleotide sequence: TGCGCCAGCAGTCAATCTTATCCCACAGGGGGCTACGAGCAGTACTTC.

The genes are TRBV7-2 and TRBJ2-7; D unresolved. V was shortened by 5 bases and J by 4 bases, with 9 bases between the two germline ends. This CDR3 has 12 amino acids. In germline, CDR1 is SGHTA, CDR2 FQGNSA. Here the CDR3 reads CASSATEYEQYF. The CDR3 DNA reads TGTGCCAGCAGCGCCACCGAGTACGAGCAGTACTTC.

The J gene is TRBJ2-2, the V gene TRBV25-1; 9 positions agree with TRBD1. This CDR3 region has 16 residues. V gave up 3 bases and J gave up 7 bases; unmatched junction bases: 9. Per the germline V gene, CDR1 is MGHDK and CDR2 is SYGVNS. CDR3 nucleotides: TGTGCCAGCAGTGATTTCCGGGACAGGGATGGCGGGGAGCTGTTTTTT. It specifies CASSDFRDRDGGELFF.

V gene TRBV29-1 combines with J gene TRBJ2-7, with 8 bases aligning to TRBD2. Germline CDR1 is SQVTM and CDR2 is ANQGSEA. The CDR3 extends over 15 amino acids. V dropped 4 bases and J dropped 0; count of bases not matched to a gene: 8. In DNA form, the CDR3 reads TGCAGCGTTGCTGCCGGGGGGGACCTCTCCTACGAGCAGTACTTC. This translates into CSVAAGGDLSYEQYF.

The V call is TRBV6-6, the J call TRBJ1-1; perhaps TRBD1 as D (6 bases). Germline lookup yields CDR1 MNHNY and CDR2 SVGAGI (reference sequence). V lost 4 bases and J lost 5, with 17 bases in between. The CDR3 extends over 15 amino acids. DNA for the CDR3: TGTGCCAGCAGTTCCCACAGGGCCCCTGGGACTGAAGCTTTCTTT. It codes for CASSSHRAPGTEAFF.

V and J are TRBV28 and TRBJ2-7; D is possibly TRBD1 (5 bases). In germline, CDR1 is MDHEN, CDR2 SYDVKM. The CDR3 is made up of 16 amino acids. The V and J ends lost 1 base and 0 bases respectively, with 13 bases between them. The CDR3 nucleotides read TGTGCCAGCAGTTTATTTTTCAGGGCCCGCTCCTACGAGCAGTACTTC. Protein: CASSLFFRARSYEQYF.

The J gene is TRBJ2-1, the V gene TRBV5-1; 11 bases match TRBD2. The J segment lost 0 bases and the V segment lost 3 bases, leaving 14 bases of the junction unmatched. CDR1 and CDR2 from the germline V gene are SGHRS and YFSETQ. This CDR3 is built from 20 residues. The CDR3 here is CASSSRSQLAGESSYNEQFF. The DNA of the CDR3 is TGCGCCAGCAGCTCCCGATCGCAACTAGCGGGAGAGAGCTCCTACAATGAGCAGTTCTTC. Drawing the rest from reference TRBV5-1 and TRBJ2-1, the complete variable domain is KAGVTQTPRYLIKTRGQQVTLSCSPISGHRSVSWYQQTPGQGLQFLFEYFSETQRNKGNFPGRFSGRQFSNSRSEMNVSTLELGDSALYLCASSSRSQLAGESSYNEQFFGPGTRLTVL.

This clone was observed a handful of times. This same CDR3 is encoded by further DNA sequences in the sample. V gene TRBV19 combines with J gene TRBJ2-5, with 14 bases identical to TRBD2. The CDR3 sequence is 16 residues long. CDR1 LNHDA and CDR2 SQIVND come from the germline V gene (reference sequence). V lost 3 bases to trimming and J lost 4 bases; unmatched junction nucleotides: 4. The CDR3 DNA sequence: TGTGCCAGTAGTATCGGGACTAGCGGGAGTGGAGAGACCCAGTACTTC. Translation: CASSIGTSGSGETQYF.

This sequence joins TRBV29-1 and TRBJ2-3, with D possibly TRBD1 on 5 matching bases. V shed 3 bases and J shed 6 bases, with 19 bases lying between them. The CDR3 covers 15 residues. In germline, CDR1 is SQVTM, CDR2 ANQGSEA. CDR3: CSVDSYSQGSDTQYF. The CDR3 DNA sequence: TGCAGCGTTGATTCCTATTCTCAGGGAAGTGATACGCAGTATTTT.

This sequence joins TRBV11-2 and TRBJ1-2, with 9 bases aligning to TRBD1. Looked up from germline, CDR1 is SGHAT and CDR2 is FQNNGV. With 4 bases clipped from V and 12 bases from J, the junction kept 3 bases outside the gene matches. The CDR3 is 11 residues long. CDR3 coding DNA: TGTGCCAGCAGCTCAGGACAGGGGAACACCTTC. Translating gives CASSSGQGNTF.